The sequence of this T cell receptor beta chain was determined in a study of cytomegalovirus exposure and HLA in healthy donors. The method was immunoSEQ multiplex PCR; TCRdb's version includes in-frame clones alone and lacks a portion of them. Among around 60,000 clones listed, more than 90% were seen once. The CDR3 contains 14 residues. V was shortened by 9 bases and J by 3 bases, with 14 bases between the two germline ends. Germline CDR1 MNHNS, CDR2 SASEGT. This receptor was identified in a man aged 18 to 29 in good health and CMV-seronegative. The chain is built from TRBV6-1 and TRBJ2-2; possibly TRBD2 for D (6 bases). What was sequenced was PBMCs. CDR3 loop: CASSGNRDTGELFF. As DNA, the CDR3 is TGTGCCAGTAGCGGAAATAGGGACACCGGGGAGCTGTTTTTT.